Listed below are T cell receptor beta chains from one sample, sequenced in a study of T cell repertoires in cytomegalovirus infection. TCRdb re-called the reads with MiXCR, one entry per CDR3 protein. The sample lists roughly 230,000 distinct CDR3 sequences, more than 9% occurring once. Material: PBMCs. The receptors shown here come from a human donor in good health (CMV status not recorded). Some clones in this sample may be carry-over from other donors' samples. Both conserved end residues are trimmed from each CDR3. Fields, in order: clone size, J gene, V gene, CDR3 protein. Only some rows state a clone size, as once, few, many or a class for expanded clones.

>-|TRBJ1-6|TRBV4-3
ASSQEAGSNNSPLH
>many|TRBJ1-2|TRBV7-2
ASSTSNSLNYGYT
>-|TRBJ2-5|TRBV28
ASSQQGQETQY
>once|TRBJ2-1|TRBV30
AYHRGEEQF
>many|TRBJ2-1|TRBV6-2/TRBV6-3
ASSYGDFLRQNLYNEQF
>-|TRBJ1-3|TRBV5-1
ASSLSGGSSYGNTIY
>many|TRBJ1-2|TRBV19
ASSATQGPYGYT
>many|TRBJ2-7|TRBV11-1
ASSPRENWSYEQY
>-|TRBJ2-3|TRBV2
ASIRSESSTDTQY
>-|TRBJ2-4|TRBV5-1
ASSLGDVNIQY
>-|TRBJ2-6|TRBV6-2/TRBV6-3
ASSQTASGANVLT
>-|TRBJ1-1|TRBV19
ASSTGRDRGTAF
>few|TRBJ2-6|TRBV6-5
ASSLRQGGSGANVLT
>many|TRBJ2-5|TRBV19
ASNHDRAQETQY
>-|TRBJ2-1|TRBV20-1
SAISGESSYNEQF
>-|TRBJ1-6|TRBV30
AWRGQGDSPLH
>-|TRBJ2-1|TRBV19
ASSGGERWSYNEQF
>many|TRBJ2-1|TRBV7-6
ASSLSSGSSYNEQF